This T cell receptor (beta chain) comes out of a study of blood T cell repertoires in COVID-19. The wider study: Sites across the United States, Italy and Spain contributed samples from acute and convalescent COVID-19. The analysed material was cDNA or gDNA that came from T cells, B-cell-depleted T cells, or PBMCs.

V was pared by 6 bases and J by 6 bases, with 6 bases of the junction left unmatched. Per the germline V gene, CDR1 is MDHEN and CDR2 is SYDVKM. The CDR3 has 13 amino acids. In the original workflow: Estimates of nucleated cell counts were drawn from the amplification of reference gene primers. The data were produced by immunoSEQ multiplex PCR, yet TCRdb's version contains in-frame clones alone and is incomplete. V and J calls and clone size follow that table, whereas D and trimming were derived from the DNA. Among around 330,000 clones, roughly 90% were seen once, and the ten largest hold under 5%. The chain combines TRBV28 with TRBJ2-3; 7 bases line up with TRBD2. The source of this sequence is a woman aged 45-59 years with active or convalescent COVID-19. Sample: peripheral blood. The chain's CDR3 is CASSWEGGDTQYF. DNA for the CDR3: TGTGCCAGCAGCTGGGAGGGTGGGGATACGCAGTATTTT.